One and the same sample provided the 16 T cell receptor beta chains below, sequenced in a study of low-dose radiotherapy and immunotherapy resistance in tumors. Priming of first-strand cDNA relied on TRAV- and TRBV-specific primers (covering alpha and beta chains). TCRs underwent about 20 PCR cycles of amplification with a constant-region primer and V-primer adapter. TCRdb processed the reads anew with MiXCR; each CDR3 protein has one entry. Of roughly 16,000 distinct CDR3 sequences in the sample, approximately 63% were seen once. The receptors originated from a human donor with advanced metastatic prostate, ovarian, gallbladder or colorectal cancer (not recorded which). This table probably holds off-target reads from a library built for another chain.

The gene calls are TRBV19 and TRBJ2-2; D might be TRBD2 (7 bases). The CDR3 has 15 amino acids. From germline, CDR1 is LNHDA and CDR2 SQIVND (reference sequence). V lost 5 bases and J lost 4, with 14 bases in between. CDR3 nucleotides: TGTGCCAGTAGTTTTCGGGGGGCGCCCACCGGGGAGCTGTTTTTT. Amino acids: CASSFRGAPTGELFF.

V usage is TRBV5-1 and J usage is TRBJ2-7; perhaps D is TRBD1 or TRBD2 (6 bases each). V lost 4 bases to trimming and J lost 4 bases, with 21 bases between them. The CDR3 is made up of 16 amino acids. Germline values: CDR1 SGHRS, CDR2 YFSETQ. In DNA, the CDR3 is TGCGCCAGCAGCGCGGCCGGGGGCGGGGTGAGATACGAGCAGTACTTC. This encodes CASSAAGGGVRYEQYF.

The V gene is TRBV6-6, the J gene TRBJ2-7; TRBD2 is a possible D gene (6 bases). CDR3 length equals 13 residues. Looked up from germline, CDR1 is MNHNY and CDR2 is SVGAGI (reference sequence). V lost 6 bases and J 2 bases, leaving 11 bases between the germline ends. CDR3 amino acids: CASRRDATYEQYF. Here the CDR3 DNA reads TGTGCCAGCAGGCGGGACGCCACCTACGAGCAGTACTTC.

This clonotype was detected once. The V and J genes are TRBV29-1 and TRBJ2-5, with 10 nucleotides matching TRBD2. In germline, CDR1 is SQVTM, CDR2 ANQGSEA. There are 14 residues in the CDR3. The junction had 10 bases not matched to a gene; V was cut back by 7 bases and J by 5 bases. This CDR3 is CSGTSGGAGETQYF. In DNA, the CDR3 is TGCAGCGGAACAAGCGGGGGGGCCGGTGAGACCCAGTACTTC.

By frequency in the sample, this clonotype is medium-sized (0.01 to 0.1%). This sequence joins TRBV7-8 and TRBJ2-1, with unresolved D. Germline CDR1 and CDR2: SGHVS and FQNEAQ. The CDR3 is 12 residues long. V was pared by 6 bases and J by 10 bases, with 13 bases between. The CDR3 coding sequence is TGTGCCAGCAGTTCAACTGGGCCCGAGCAGTTCTTC. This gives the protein CASSSTGPEQFF. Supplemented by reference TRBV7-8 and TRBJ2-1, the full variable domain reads GAGVSQSPRYKVAKRGQDVALRCDPISGHVSLFWYQQALGQGPEFLTYFQNEAQLDKSGLPSDRFFAERPEGSVSTLKIQRTQQEDSAVYLCASSSTGPEQFFGPGTRLTVL.

The CDR3 DNA follows: TGCGCCAGCAGCTTTAAAGAGAACACTGAAGCTTTCTTT. It specifies CASSFKENTEAFF. The chain has TRBV5-1 and TRBJ1-1; D is ambiguous. The V gene's germline CDR1 is SGHRS and CDR2 YFSETQ. This CDR3 spans 13 amino acids. V was clipped by 2 bases and J by 1 base, with 6 bases between them.

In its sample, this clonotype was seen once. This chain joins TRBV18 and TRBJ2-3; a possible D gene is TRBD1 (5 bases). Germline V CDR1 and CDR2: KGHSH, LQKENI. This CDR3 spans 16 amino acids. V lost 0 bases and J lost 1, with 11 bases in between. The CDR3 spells CASSPPAGQGTDTQYF. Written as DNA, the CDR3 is TGTGCCAGCTCACCACCGGCCGGACAAGGCACAGATACGCAGTATTTT.

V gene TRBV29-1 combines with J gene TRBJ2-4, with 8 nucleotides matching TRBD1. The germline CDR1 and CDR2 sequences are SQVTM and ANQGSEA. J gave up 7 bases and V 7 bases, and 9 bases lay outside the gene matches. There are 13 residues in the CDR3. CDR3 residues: CSANTGDRNIQYF. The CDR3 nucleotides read TGCAGCGCAAACACGGGGGACAGGAACATTCAGTACTTC. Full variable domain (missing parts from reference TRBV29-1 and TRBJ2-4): SAVISQKPSRDICQRGTSLTIQCQVDSQVTMMFWYRQQPGQSLTLIATANQGSEATYESGFVIDKFPISRPNLTFSTLTVSNMSPEDSSIYLCSANTGDRNIQYFGAGTRLSVL.

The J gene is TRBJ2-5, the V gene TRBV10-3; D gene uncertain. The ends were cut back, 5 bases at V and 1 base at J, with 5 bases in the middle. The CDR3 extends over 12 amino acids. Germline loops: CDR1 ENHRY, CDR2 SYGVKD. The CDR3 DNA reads TGTGCCATCAGTACGGGCCAAGAGACCCAGTACTTC. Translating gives CAISTGQETQYF.

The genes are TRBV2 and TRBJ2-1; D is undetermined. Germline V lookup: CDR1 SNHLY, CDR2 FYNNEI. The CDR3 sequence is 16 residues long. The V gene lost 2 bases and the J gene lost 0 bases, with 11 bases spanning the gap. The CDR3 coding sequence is TGTGCCAGCAGTGAAACGCCGCCCAGCTCCTACAATGAGCAGTTCTTC. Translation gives CASSETPPSSYNEQFF.

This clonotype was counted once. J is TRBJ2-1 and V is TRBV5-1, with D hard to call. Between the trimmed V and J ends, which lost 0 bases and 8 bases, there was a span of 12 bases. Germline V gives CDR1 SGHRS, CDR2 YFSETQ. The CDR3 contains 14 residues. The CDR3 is CASSLDGLLDEQFF. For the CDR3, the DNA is TGCGCCAGCAGCTTGGACGGCCTATTGGATGAGCAGTTCTTC.

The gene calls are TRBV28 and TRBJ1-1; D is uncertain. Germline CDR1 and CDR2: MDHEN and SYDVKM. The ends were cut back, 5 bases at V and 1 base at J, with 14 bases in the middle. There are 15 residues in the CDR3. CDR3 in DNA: TGTGCCAGCAGTGCCCTAACTCAGGCGAACACTGAAGCTTTCTTT. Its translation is CASSALTQANTEAFF.

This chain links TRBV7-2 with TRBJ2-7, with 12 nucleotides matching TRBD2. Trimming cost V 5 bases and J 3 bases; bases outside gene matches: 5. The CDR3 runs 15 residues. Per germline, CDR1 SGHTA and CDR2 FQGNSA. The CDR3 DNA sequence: TGTGCCAGCAGCCGGACTAGCGGGGATCTCTACGAGCAGTACTTC. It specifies CASSRTSGDLYEQYF. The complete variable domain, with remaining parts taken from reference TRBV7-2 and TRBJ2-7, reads GAGVSQSPSNKVTEKGKDVELRCDPISGHTALYWYRQSLGQGLEFLIYFQGNSAPDKSGLPSDRFSAERTGGSVSTLTIQRTQQEDSAVYLCASSRTSGDLYEQYFGPGTRLTVT.

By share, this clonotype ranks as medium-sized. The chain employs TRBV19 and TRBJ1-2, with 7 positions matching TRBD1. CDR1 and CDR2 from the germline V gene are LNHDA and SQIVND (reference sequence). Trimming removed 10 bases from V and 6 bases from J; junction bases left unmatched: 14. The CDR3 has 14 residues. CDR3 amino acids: CATKPWDSSNGYTF. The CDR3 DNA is TGTGCCACCAAACCCTGGGACAGTAGCAATGGCTACACCTTC.

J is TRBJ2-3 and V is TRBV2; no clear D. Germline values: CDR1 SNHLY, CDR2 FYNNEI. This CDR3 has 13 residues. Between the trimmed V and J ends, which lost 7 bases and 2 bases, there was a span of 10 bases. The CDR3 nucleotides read TGTGCCAGCAATGCACCCTTCACAGATACGCAGTATTTT. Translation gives CASNAPFTDTQYF. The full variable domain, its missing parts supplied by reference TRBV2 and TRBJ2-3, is EPEVTQTPSHQVTQMGQEVILRCVPISNHLYFYWYRQILGQKVEFLVSFYNNEISEKSEIFDDQFSVERPDGSNFTLKIRSTKLEDSAMYFCASNAPFTDTQYFGPGTRLTVL.

In DNA, the CDR3 is TGCGCCAGCAGGACTAGCGGGAATCGCGATGAGCAGTTCTTC. It yields the protein CASRTSGNRDEQFF. The chain is built from TRBV5-1 and TRBJ2-1, with TRBD2 identical over 11 bases. The germline CDR1 and CDR2 sequences are SGHRS and YFSETQ. The V segment lost 5 bases and the J segment 8 bases; nucleotides outside the gene matches: 6. The CDR3 length is 14 residues.